This T cell receptor (beta chain) emerged from a study of metastatic and nonmetastatic thyroid tumors. In the study's own analysis: Across clinicopathological groups, CDR3 differences served as the basis for building a distant-metastasis classifier for papillary thyroid cancer. TCRdb ran MiXCR on the PCR reads. Here the V and J calls rest on TCRdb's processing, not on the authors' analysis. The sample lists approximately 32,000 clones, 20% to 25% seen once, with less than 4% in the top ten. Thyroid surgery took place with no prior treatment in any patient. The receptor was derived from a male donor with papillary thyroid cancer or a benign thyroid nodule (not recorded which). Some clones in this sample may be carry-over from other donors' samples. Sequencing was performed on tumor tissue.

In nucleotides, the CDR3 is TGTGCCTGGAGTGTATGGCAGCTCAATGAGCAGTTCTTC. This gives the protein CAWSVWQLNEQFF. This rearrangement joins TRBV30 to TRBJ2-1; D gene ambiguous. The V gene lost 0 bases and the J gene lost 6 bases, with 9 bases spanning the gap. Germline CDR1 GTSNPN, CDR2 SVGIG (reference sequence). This CDR3 spans 13 amino acids.